This TCR beta chain was retrieved from a study of cytomegalovirus exposure and HLA in healthy donors. CDR1 MNHEY and CDR2 SVGAGI come from the germline V gene. V was pared by 6 bases and J by 8 bases, with 17 bases between. The CDR3 has 14 residues. This clone appeared once. Primers for the PCR totalled 60 Vbeta and 13 Jbeta. Generated by immunoSEQ multiplex PCR, the TCRdb table keeps only in-frame clones and is missing some. The table shows about 89,000 clones, with around 85% occurring only once. Input material: PBMCs. The rearrangement uses TRBV6-5 and TRBJ2-1; a possible D gene is TRBD1 (5 bases). The TCR sequence derives from a man aged 35 to 55 in good health and CMV-seropositive. CDR3 DNA sequence: TGTGCCAGCAGACAAACAGGACAAGGGCATGAGCAGTTCTTC. Translated, it gives CASRQTGQGHEQFF.